This T cell receptor beta chain stems from a study of cytomegalovirus exposure and HLA in healthy donors. Study-wide results and caveats: Three CMV-associated chains proved CMV antigen-specific in vitro. Overall, roughly 150 TCR beta chains were annotated as cytomegalovirus-associated. One later analysis reportedly identified an Asian-associated ancestry cluster that showed fewer N-insertions than the roughly 600-donor mean.

Primers included in the PCR were 60 Vbeta and 13 Jbeta primers. TCRdb's table, derived via immunoSEQ multiplex PCR, lists solely in-frame clones and lacks some. The repertoire holds some 140,000 clones, roughly 80% seen once, with approximately 2% in the top ten. Comment on this clone: Its target is unknown.

The CDR3 covers 15 residues. V gave up 1 base and J gave up 0 bases, with 7 bases separating them. The germline gives CDR1 SEHNR, CDR2 FQNEAQ (reference sequence). The material sequenced was PBMCs. The genes are TRBV7-9 and TRBJ2-1, with D maybe TRBD2 (5 bases). This clonotype was sampled from a man under 40 in good health and CMV-seronegative. The CDR3 DNA reads TGTGCCAGCAGCTTAGTTCTAGCCTCCTACAATGAGCAGTTCTTC. Amino acid sequence: CASSLVLASYNEQFF.